What follows are 2 T cell receptor beta chains derived from one specimen sequenced in a study of cytomegalovirus exposure and HLA in healthy donors. The protocol was immunoSEQ multiplex PCR, while the TCRdb copy is restricted to in-frame clones and leaves out a portion. Among about 110,000 clones listed, about nine tenths were seen once. Material for sequencing was PBMCs. The source of these receptors is a woman aged 18-35 years in good health and CMV-seronegative.

The chain is built from TRBV7-8 and TRBJ2-5, with D tentatively TRBD1 (5 bases). The CDR3 consists of 16 residues. Trimming pared 1 base from V and 4 bases from J, leaving 16 bases between. Germline CDR1 reads SGHVS; CDR2 reads FQNEAQ. CDR3 region: CASSLDRLGERETQYF. The CDR3 nucleotides are TGTGCCAGCAGCTTAGACAGGTTGGGTGAACGAGAGACCCAGTACTTC.

The gene calls are TRBV28 and TRBJ1-1; D gene uncertain. Germline assignment: CDR1 MDHEN and CDR2 SYDVKM. Trimming pared 4 bases from V and 5 bases from J, leaving 8 bases between. The CDR3 is made up of 12 amino acids. The chain's CDR3 is CASSWRRTEAFF. Written as DNA, the CDR3 is TGTGCCAGCAGTTGGAGGAGGACTGAAGCTTTCTTT.